Here is one TCR beta chain with its context. Its binding antigen is unknown. The sample holds no much larger clone one base away, and base qualities are not on file. This specimen belongs to a study of blood T cell repertoires in COVID-19 (dated by TCRdb to 2020 to 2021). For the wider study: The collaborator samples originated in the United States, Italy and Spain and spanned the acute and convalescent phases of COVID-19. The material from the prospective study consisted of cDNA or gDNA derived from T cells, B-cell-depleted T cells, or PBMCs. The dataset comprised deeply sampled blood TCRbeta repertoires from subjects exposed to, actively infected with, or recovered from COVID-19. A freely available public database, intended as a resource for researchers studying the immune response to SARS-CoV-2, is where the repertoires were released. The samples were drawn from the first 160 participants of the ongoing ImmuneRACE study and from under 1,500 subjects provided by 6 global collaborators. The sample metadata nearly always contained a de-identified subject ID, COVID-19 status, age in years and sex. HLA class I and class II types, where available, came from metadata supplied by the sample provider rather than from assay-based typing. Overall results and qualifications from the work: The amount of clinical and demographic metadata varied by source and participant and was provided uncurated.

Including the terminal cysteine and phenylalanine, the CDR3 comprises 18 residues. Kept here is only the CDR3 DNA, which spans 54 bases and is read in frame from base 1. The germline V gene supplies CDR1 LGHNA and CDR2 YNFKEQ. After removal of 4 bases from V and 5 bases from J, the junction retains 19 bases not matched to a gene. TCRbeta CDR3 regions were amplified from genomic DNA using the immunoSEQ Assay, a bias-controlled multiplex PCR. In the authors' own workflow: Nucleated cell counts per sample were estimated from amplification of reference gene primers within the assay. To quantify the absolute abundance of each unique TCRbeta CDR3 rearrangement, sequence reads were collapsed and filtered. For each sample, productive Simpson clonality was calculated as the square root of Simpson's diversity index across productive rearrangements. TCRdb took this table from immuneACCESS and kept in-frame rearrangements with V and J called. Such tables lack part of the clones; where checked against another copy, unresolved V genes explain under half of the gap, and the rest is unexplained. The DNA gave D and trimming, while V, J and clone size come from that table. Across this sample there are roughly 120,000 clones, with more than 90% seen only once. The ten biggest clones cover 4.6% of the sample.

In Seattle, one collaborating source enrolled patients while the infection was active and tracked those patients longitudinally over the course of disease. Whole blood was collected in K2EDTA tubes by collaborating institutions according to the institutions' own protocols. For TCRbeta analysis, collaborators shipped samples as frozen whole blood, isolated PBMCs, or DNA extracted from either of those sample types. The clonotype comes from a man aged 55 to 70 with COVID-19, enrolled during active disease. The sequenced sample consisted of peripheral blood. This receptor chain uses TRBV4-2 and TRBJ2-5, and 7 bases in between align with TRBD2. Here the CDR3 is given as CASSLTSPWGRAPETQYF. At the DNA level, the sequence is TGTGCCAGCAGCCTAACTTCTCCTTGGGGGAGGGCCCCGGAGACCCAGTACTTC.